Each of the 4 T cell receptor beta chains below was sequenced from the same sample in a study of T cell responses to AZD1222 COVID-19 vaccine. Method: immunoSEQ multiplex PCR; TCRdb's copy keeps in-frame clones and lacks some. The sample shows some 130,000 clones, under 90% of them seen only once. The sequencing here drew on peripheral blood, taken on day 0 of AZD1222 vaccination. Source of these receptors: an adult in good health.

The count of this clone is one. This sequence joins TRBV29-1 and TRBJ1-5, with 7 nucleotides matching TRBD1. The CDR3 has 12 residues. CDR1 is SQVTM and CDR2 is ANQGSEA in the germline V gene. The chain's CDR3 is CGAGTENQPQHF. The CDR3 DNA follows: TGCGGAGCCGGGACAGAGAATCAGCCCCAGCATTTT.

This chain uses TRBV30 with TRBJ1-1, with D uncertain. The CDR3 is 14 amino acids. CDR1 is GTSNPN and CDR2 is SVGIG in the germline V gene (reference sequence). Trimming removed 4 bases at V and 0 bases at J, with 12 bases between. The DNA of the CDR3 is TGTGCCTGGATGTGGGATATCATGAACACTGAAGCTTTCTTT. The encoded protein is CAWMWDIMNTEAFF.

The chain links TRBV3-1 (or the pseudogene TRBV3-2) to TRBJ1-2; unclear D gene. The CDR3 extends over 12 amino acids. Germline values: CDR1 LGHDT, CDR2 YNNKEL (reference sequence). V was trimmed by 0 bases and J by 7 bases, leaving 6 bases between them. The CDR3: CASSQDLAGYTF. In DNA, the CDR3 is TGTGCCAGCAGCCAAGATCTGGCTGGCTACACCTTC.

V gene TRBV18 combines with J gene TRBJ2-7, with 11 bases lining up with TRBD1. This CDR3 has 16 residues. V lost 3 bases, J lost 5 bases, and 9 bases stayed unmatched. Germline-derived CDR1 and CDR2 are KGHSH and LQKENI. CDR3 sequence (DNA): TGTGCCAGCTCACCGAGCCAGGGACAGGGGGTCCACGAGCAGTACTTC. It encodes CASSPSQGQGVHEQYF.